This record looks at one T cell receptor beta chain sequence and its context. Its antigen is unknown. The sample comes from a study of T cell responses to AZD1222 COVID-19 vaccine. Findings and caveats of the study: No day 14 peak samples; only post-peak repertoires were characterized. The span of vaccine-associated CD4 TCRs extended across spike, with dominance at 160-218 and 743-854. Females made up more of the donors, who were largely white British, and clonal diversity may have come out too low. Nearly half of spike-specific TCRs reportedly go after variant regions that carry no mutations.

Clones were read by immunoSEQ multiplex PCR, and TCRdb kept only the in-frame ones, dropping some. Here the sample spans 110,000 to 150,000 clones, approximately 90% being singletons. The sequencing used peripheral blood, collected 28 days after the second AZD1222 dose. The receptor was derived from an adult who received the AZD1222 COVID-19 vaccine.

DNA of the CDR3: TGTGCCTGGAGTTACAAGAGAAACACCATATATTTT. Its translation is CAWSYKRNTIYF. This rearrangement joins TRBV30 to TRBJ1-3; unclear D gene. Trimming shortened V by 2 bases and J by 5 bases, and 7 bases separated the two germline ends. Germline V gene data show CDR1 as GTSNPN and CDR2 as SVGIG (reference sequence). This CDR3 has 12 amino acids.